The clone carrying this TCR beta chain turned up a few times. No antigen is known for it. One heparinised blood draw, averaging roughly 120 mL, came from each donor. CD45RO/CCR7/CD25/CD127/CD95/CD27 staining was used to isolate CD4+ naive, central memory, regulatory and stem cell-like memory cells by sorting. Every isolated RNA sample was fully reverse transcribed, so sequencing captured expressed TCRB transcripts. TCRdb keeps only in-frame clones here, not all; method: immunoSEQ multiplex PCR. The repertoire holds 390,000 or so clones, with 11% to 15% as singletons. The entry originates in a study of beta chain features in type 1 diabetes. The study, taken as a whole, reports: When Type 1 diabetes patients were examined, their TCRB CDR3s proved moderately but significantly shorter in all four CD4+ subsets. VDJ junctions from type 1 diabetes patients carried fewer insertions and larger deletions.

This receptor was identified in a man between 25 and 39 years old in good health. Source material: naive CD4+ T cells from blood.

This CDR3 reads CASSYDRETQYF. The CDR3 coding sequence is TGTGCCAGCAGTTACGATCGGGAGACCCAGTACTTC. The chain joins TRBV6-6 to TRBJ2-5, with D unclear. V lost 2 bases to trimming and J lost 5 bases, with 6 bases between them. Germline lookup yields CDR1 MNHNY and CDR2 SVGAGI (reference sequence). The CDR3 totals 12 residues.